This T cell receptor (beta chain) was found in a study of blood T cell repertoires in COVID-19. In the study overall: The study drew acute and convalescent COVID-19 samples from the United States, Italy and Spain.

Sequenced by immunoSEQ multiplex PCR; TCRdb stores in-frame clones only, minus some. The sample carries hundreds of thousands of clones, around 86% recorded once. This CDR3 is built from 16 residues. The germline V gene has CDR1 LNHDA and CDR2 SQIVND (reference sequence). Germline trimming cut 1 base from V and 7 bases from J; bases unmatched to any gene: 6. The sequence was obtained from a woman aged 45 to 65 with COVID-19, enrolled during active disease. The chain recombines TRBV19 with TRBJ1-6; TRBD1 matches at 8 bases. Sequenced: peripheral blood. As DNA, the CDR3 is TGTGCCAGTAGTATAGTTTTCGGACAGGGAAATTCACCCCTCCACTTT. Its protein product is CASSIVFGQGNSPLHF.